This TCR beta chain was captured by sequencing in a study of blood T cell repertoires in COVID-19. Study summary: Collection of acute and convalescent COVID-19 samples took place in the United States, Italy and Spain. Sample material is recorded as cDNA or gDNA derived from T cells, B-cell-depleted T cells, or PBMCs.

Sequenced by immunoSEQ multiplex PCR; TCRdb stores in-frame clones only, minus some. The table records 98,000 or so clones, around 82% of them present only once. This clone was observed a handful of times. V was pared by 2 bases and J by 10 bases, with 18 bases between. Germline V gene lookup returns CDR1 ENHRY and CDR2 SYGVKD. The CDR3 has 15 amino acids. Sequencing was carried out using peripheral blood. The sequence derives from a man aged 55 to 70 with acute or convalescent COVID-19. The J gene is TRBJ1-5, the V gene TRBV10-3; tentatively, D is TRBD1 (6 bases). CDR3 in DNA: TGTGCCATCAGTGAGGCGCAGGGGAATCAGGCACCCCAGCATTTT. Its protein is CAISEAQGNQAPQHF.